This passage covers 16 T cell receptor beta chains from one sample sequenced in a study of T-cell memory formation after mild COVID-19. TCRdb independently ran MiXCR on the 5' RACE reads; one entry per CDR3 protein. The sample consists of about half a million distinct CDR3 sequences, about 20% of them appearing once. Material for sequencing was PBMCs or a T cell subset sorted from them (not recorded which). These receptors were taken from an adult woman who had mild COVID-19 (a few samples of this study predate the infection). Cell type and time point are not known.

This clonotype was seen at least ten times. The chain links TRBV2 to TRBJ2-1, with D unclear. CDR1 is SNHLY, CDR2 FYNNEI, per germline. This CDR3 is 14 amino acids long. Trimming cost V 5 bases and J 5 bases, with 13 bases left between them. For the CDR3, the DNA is TGTGCCAGCAGTTCCCTCCCGGGCCACAATGAGCAGTTCTTC. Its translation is CASSSLPGHNEQFF.

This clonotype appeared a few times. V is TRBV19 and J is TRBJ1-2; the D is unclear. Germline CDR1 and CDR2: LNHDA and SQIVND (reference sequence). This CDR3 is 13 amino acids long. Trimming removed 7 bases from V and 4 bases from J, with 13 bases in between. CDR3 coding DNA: TGTGCCAGTACCCTGGCAGACCCCTATGGCTACACCTTC. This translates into CASTLADPYGYTF.

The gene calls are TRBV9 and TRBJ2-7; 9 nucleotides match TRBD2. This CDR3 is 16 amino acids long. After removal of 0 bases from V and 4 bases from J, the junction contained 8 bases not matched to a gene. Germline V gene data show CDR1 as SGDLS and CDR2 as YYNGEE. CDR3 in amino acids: CASSVDPASGMYEQYF. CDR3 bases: TGTGCCAGCAGCGTAGATCCGGCTAGCGGGATGTACGAGCAGTACTTC.

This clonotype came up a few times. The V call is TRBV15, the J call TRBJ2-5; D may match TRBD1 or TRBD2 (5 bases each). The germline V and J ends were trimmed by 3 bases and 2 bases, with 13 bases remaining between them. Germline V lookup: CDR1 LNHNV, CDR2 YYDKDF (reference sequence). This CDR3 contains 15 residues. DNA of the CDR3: TGTGCCACCAGCAGTGCGCAGGGACGGCAAGAGACCCAGTACTTC. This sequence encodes CATSSAQGRQETQYF.

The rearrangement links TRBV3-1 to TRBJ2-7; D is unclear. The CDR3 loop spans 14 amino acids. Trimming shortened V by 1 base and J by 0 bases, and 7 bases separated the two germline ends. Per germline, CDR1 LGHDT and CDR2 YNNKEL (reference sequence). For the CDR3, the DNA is TGTGCCAGCAGCCAAGTTGAGAGCTCCTACGAGCAGTACTTC. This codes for CASSQVESSYEQYF.

CDR3 region: CASSLGLLGETQYF. The CDR3 nucleotides read TGCGCCAGCAGTCTAGGACTGCTCGGGGAGACCCAGTACTTC. The chain uses TRBV5-1 and TRBJ2-5, with a weak D call TRBD2 (5 bases). Germline CDR1 reads SGHRS; CDR2 reads YFSETQ. CDR3 length: 14 amino acids. V lost 5 bases and J 5 bases, leaving 16 bases between the germline ends.

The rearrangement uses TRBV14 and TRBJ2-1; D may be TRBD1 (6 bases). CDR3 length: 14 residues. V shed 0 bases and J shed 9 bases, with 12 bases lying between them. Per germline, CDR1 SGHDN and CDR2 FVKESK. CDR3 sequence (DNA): TGTGCCAGCAGCCAAGACAGGGGCAGGATTGAGCAGTTCTTC. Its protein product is CASSQDRGRIEQFF.

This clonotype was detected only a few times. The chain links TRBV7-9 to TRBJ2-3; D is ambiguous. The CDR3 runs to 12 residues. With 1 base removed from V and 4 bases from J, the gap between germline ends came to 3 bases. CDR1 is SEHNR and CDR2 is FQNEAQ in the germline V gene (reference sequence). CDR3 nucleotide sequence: TGTGCCAGCAGCTTAGATTCAGATACGCAGTATTTT. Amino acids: CASSLDSDTQYF. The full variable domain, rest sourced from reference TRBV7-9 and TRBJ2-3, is DTGVSQNPRHKITKRGQNVTFRCDPISEHNRLYWYRQTLGQGPEFLTYFQNEAQLEKSRLLSDRFSAERPKGSFSTLEIQRTEQGDSAMYLCASSLDSDTQYFGPGTRLTVL.

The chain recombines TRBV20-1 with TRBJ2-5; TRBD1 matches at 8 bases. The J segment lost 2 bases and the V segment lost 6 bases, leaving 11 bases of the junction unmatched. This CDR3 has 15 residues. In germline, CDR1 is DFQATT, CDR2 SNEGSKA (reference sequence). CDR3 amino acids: CSAGSDRGLQETQYF. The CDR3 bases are TGCAGTGCGGGGTCCGACAGGGGCCTACAAGAGACCCAGTACTTC.

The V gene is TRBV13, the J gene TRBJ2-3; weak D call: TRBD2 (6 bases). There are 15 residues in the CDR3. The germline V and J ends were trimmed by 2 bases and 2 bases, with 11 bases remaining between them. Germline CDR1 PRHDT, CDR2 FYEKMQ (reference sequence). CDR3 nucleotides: TGTGCCAGCAGCTTATTTCGGGGGTCCACAGATACGCAGTATTTT. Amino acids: CASSLFRGSTDTQYF.

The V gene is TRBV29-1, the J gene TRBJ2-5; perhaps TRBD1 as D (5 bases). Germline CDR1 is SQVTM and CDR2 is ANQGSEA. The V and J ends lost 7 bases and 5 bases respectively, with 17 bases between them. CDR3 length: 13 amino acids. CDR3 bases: TGCAGCGCTGGGCAGGGAAGAAGGGAGACCCAGTACTTC. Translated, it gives CSAGQGRRETQYF.

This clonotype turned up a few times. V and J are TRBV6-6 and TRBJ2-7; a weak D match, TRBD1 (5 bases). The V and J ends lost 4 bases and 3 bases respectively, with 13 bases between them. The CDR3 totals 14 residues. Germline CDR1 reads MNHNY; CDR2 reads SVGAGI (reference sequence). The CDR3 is CASSSRTKDYEQYF. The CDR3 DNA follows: TGTGCCAGCAGTTCTCGGACAAAGGACTACGAGCAGTACTTC.

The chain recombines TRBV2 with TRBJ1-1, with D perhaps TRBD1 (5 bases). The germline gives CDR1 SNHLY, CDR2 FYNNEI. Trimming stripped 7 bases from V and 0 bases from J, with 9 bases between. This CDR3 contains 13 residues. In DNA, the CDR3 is TGTGCCAGCATGGGGGAGATGAACACTGAAGCTTTCTTT. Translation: CASMGEMNTEAFF.

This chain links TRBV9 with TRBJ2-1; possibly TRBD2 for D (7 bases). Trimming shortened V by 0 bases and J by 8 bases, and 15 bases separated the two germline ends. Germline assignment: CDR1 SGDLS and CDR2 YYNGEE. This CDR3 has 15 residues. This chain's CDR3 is CASSVGGGLGDEQFF. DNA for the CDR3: TGTGCCAGCAGCGTAGGCGGGGGCCTTGGGGATGAGCAGTTCTTC.

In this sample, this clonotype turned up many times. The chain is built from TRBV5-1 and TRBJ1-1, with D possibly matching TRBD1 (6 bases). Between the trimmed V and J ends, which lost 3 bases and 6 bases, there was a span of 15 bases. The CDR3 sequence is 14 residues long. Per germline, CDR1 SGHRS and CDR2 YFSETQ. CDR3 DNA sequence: TGCGCCAGCAGCTCGGGAACAGGGATCGCTGAAGCTTTCTTT. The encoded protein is CASSSGTGIAEAFF. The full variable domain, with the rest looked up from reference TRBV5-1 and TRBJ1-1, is KAGVTQTPRYLIKTRGQQVTLSCSPISGHRSVSWYQQTPGQGLQFLFEYFSETQRNKGNFPGRFSGRQFSNSRSEMNVSTLELGDSALYLCASSSGTGIAEAFFGQGTRLTVV.

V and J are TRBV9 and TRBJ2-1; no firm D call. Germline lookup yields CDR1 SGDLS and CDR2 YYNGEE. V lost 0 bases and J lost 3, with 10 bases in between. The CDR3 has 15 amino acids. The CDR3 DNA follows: TGTGCCAGCAGCGTAGGGTACAGTTACTACAATGAGCAGTTCTTC. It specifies CASSVGYSYYNEQFF.